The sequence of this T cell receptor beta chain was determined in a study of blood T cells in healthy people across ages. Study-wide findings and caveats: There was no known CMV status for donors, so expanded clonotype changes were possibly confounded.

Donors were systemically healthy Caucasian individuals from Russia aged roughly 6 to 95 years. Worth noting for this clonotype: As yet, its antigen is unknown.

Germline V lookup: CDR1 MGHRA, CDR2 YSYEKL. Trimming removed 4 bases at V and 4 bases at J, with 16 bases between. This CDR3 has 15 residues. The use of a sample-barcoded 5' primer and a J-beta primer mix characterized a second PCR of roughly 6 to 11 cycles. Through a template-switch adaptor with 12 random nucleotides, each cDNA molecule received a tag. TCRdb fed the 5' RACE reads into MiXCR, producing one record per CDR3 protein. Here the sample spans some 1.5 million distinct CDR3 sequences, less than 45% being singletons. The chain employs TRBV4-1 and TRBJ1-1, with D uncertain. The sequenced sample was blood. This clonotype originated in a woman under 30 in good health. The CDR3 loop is CASSPSGLVRTEAFF. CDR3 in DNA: TGCGCCAGCAGCCCTTCGGGGTTAGTGCGCACTGAAGCTTTCTTT.